The present entry profiles one T cell receptor beta chain with its context. These data belong to a study of blood T cell repertoires in COVID-19. The CDR3 loop spans 17 amino acids. V was pared by 1 base and J by 6 bases, with 14 bases of the junction left unmatched. Germline V gives CDR1 SGHVS, CDR2 FNYEAQ. Authors' data handling: Nucleated cell number was recorded as an estimate derived from reference gene primer amplification. Clones were read by immunoSEQ multiplex PCR, and TCRdb kept only the in-frame ones, dropping some. That table gives V, J and clone size, and the DNA gave D and trimming. The data hold some 150,000 clones, with about 80% observed a single time.

The clonotype comes from a human donor with acute or convalescent COVID-19. The donor label of this sample is uncertain. The rearrangement joins TRBV7-6 to TRBJ2-7, with 8 bases aligning to TRBD1. Sequenced input: peripheral blood. The CDR3 reads CASSLVVMGRGQSEQYF. The CDR3 DNA reads TGTGCCAGCAGCTTAGTGGTGATGGGCAGGGGGCAGTCCGAGCAGTACTTC.